A selection of T cell receptor beta chains follows, all from one sample in a study of T cell responses to AZD1222 COVID-19 vaccine. Assay used: immunoSEQ multiplex PCR; TCRdb lists only in-frame clones, some missing. The sample includes 150,000 or so clones, roughly 91% of them seen just once. Sequencing was performed on peripheral blood, taken on day 0 of AZD1222 vaccination. The receptors originated from an adult in good health. Both conserved end residues are part of each CDR3. Fields, in order: V gene, D gene, clone size, J gene, CDR3 protein, CDR3 DNA. D genes are given only for firm matches. Clone size is given for some rows only: seen once, a few or many times, or a class if the clone is expanded.

TRBV4-1	TRBD2	.	TRBJ2-1	CASSQVLRGGPDEQFF	TGCGCCAGCAGCCAAGTCTTGCGGGGGGGCCCCGATGAGCAGTTCTTC
TRBV4-1	.	.	TRBJ1-5	CASSQDGTDRHQPQHF	TGCGCCAGCAGCCAAGATGGAACCGACAGGCATCAGCCCCAGCATTTT
TRBV6-5	.	.	TRBJ2-2	CASTNEGTGELFF	TGTGCCAGCACCAACGAGGGAACCGGGGAGCTGTTTTTT
TRBV28	TRBD2	.	TRBJ2-5	CASGWTSGGSLETQYF	TGTGCCAGCGGGTGGACTAGCGGGGGGTCCCTCGAGACCCAGTACTTC
TRBV7-3	TRBD1	.	TRBJ1-1	CASSLGTGTTEAFF	TGTGCCAGCAGTCTCGGGACAGGGACCACTGAAGCTTTCTTT
TRBV7-6	TRBD2	.	TRBJ2-5	CASSLMSSGDSRGTQYF	TGTGCCAGCAGCTTAATGTCTAGCGGGGATTCTCGTGGGACCCAGTACTTC
TRBV11-3	.	.	TRBJ2-7	CASSLGLLAYEQYF	TGTGCCAGCAGCCTCGGTCTCCTCGCCTACGAGCAGTACTTC
TRBV9	.	.	TRBJ2-3	CASSVGADTQYF	TGTGCCAGCAGCGTAGGAGCAGATACGCAGTATTTT
TRBV5-5	.	.	TRBJ1-1	CASSLGTSNTEAFF	TGTGCCAGCAGCCTCGGGACCTCTAACACTGAAGCTTTCTTT
TRBV7-3	.	.	TRBJ1-1	CASSLGLGTEAFF	TGTGCCAGCAGCTTAGGGTTGGGCACTGAAGCTTTCTTT
TRBV9	.	.	TRBJ1-1	CASSVGPLGTEAFF	TGTGCCAGCAGCGTAGGGCCATTGGGCACTGAAGCTTTCTTT
TRBV7-9	.	once	TRBJ1-1	CASRRALGPTEAFF	TGTGCCAGCAGGAGAGCCTTGGGCCCTACTGAAGCTTTCTTT
TRBV7-8	TRBD1	.	TRBJ1-2	CASSLTTGGSGYTF	TGTGCCAGCAGCTTAACGACAGGGGGCAGCGGCTACACCTTC
TRBV12-3/TRBV12-4	TRBD1	.	TRBJ2-5	CASTRDSQETQYF	TGTGCCAGCACCCGGGACAGTCAAGAGACCCAGTACTTC
TRBV7-2	TRBD1	.	TRBJ2-1	CASSQQGAFYNEQFF	TGTGCCAGCAGTCAACAGGGGGCGTTCTACAATGAGCAGTTCTTC
TRBV28	.	.	TRBJ1-5	CASTPWGRVRNQPQHF	TGTGCCAGCACCCCATGGGGCCGGGTTCGCAATCAGCCCCAGCATTTT
TRBV3-1/TRBV3-2	TRBD1	.	TRBJ1-5	CASSPETGRNQPQHF	TGTGCCAGCAGCCCAGAGACAGGGCGGAATCAGCCCCAGCATTTT
TRBV3-1/TRBV3-2	.	.	TRBJ1-1	CASSRTGLNTEAFF	TGTGCCAGCAGCCGTACGGGCCTGAACACTGAAGCTTTCTTT
TRBV7-8	TRBD2	.	TRBJ2-1	CASSQGTSGGGEQFF	TGTGCCAGCAGCCAAGGTACTAGCGGGGGAGGTGAGCAGTTCTTC
TRBV7-2	.	.	TRBJ2-1	CASSQVGTAYNEQFF	TGTGCCAGCAGCCAGGTAGGGACGGCCTACAATGAGCAGTTCTTC
TRBV7-8	.	.	TRBJ1-1	CASSLARRVGEYTEAFF	TGTGCCAGCAGCTTAGCGCGCAGGGTTGGCGAGTACACTGAAGCTTTCTTT
TRBV2	.	.	TRBJ1-1	CASRTGENTEAFF	TGTGCCAGCAGGACGGGGGAGAACACTGAAGCTTTCTTT
TRBV5-8	.	.	TRBJ2-2	CASSLRLTGELFF	TGTGCCAGCAGCTTGCGGCTCACCGGGGAGCTGTTTTTT
TRBV2	.	.	TRBJ1-2	CASSEYPWEFGYTF	TGTGCCAGCAGTGAATACCCCTGGGAGTTTGGCTACACCTTC
TRBV6-5	.	.	TRBJ2-3	CASSRGFTDTQYF	TGTGCCAGCAGTCGGGGGTTCACAGATACGCAGTATTTT
TRBV18	.	.	TRBJ1-1	CASSPDLRGGSTEAFF	TGTGCCAGCTCACCCGATCTACGTGGGGGCTCCACTGAAGCTTTCTTT
TRBV10-1	.	.	TRBJ2-7	CASTETGTLPPQQYF	TGCGCCAGCACAGAGACCGGGACACTACCCCCACAGCAGTACTTC
TRBV7-9	.	.	TRBJ1-4	CASSPSGEGGLFF	TGTGCCAGCAGCCCCAGTGGCGAAGGGGGACTGTTTTTT
TRBV15	TRBD1	.	TRBJ1-3	CATSPRQGPGGNTIYF	TGTGCCACCAGCCCTCGACAGGGGCCAGGTGGAAACACCATATATTTT
TRBV5-1	TRBD2	.	TRBJ2-3	CASSVGGTTHSTDTQYF	TGCGCCAGCAGCGTGGGGGGGACTACCCACAGCACAGATACGCAGTATTTT
TRBV19	.	.	TRBJ1-1	CASSIRRDTEAFF	TGTGCCAGTAGTATAAGGAGGGACACTGAAGCTTTCTTT
TRBV6-2/TRBV6-3	.	.	TRBJ1-2	CASSYSGQSGYTF	TGTGCCAGCAGTTACTCCGGACAGAGTGGCTACACCTTC
TRBV19	.	.	TRBJ1-2	CASKSEGPYGYTF	TGTGCCAGTAAGTCGGAGGGGCCGTATGGCTACACCTTC
TRBV18	TRBD1	.	TRBJ1-2	CASSPLAGTENYGYTF	TGTGCCAGCTCACCCTTGGCCGGGACAGAGAACTATGGCTACACCTTC
TRBV11-2	.	.	TRBJ2-3	CASSFRGHNSVTDTQYF	TGTGCCAGCAGCTTTAGAGGACACAACTCGGTCACAGATACGCAGTATTTT
TRBV5-1	.	.	TRBJ2-5	CASSPAEGWETQYF	TGCGCCAGCAGCCCGGCAGAGGGATGGGAGACCCAGTACTTC
TRBV5-1	TRBD1	.	TRBJ1-4	CASSSTGGSTNEKLFF	TGCGCCAGCAGCTCGACAGGGGGTTCAACTAATGAAAAACTGTTTTTT
TRBV5-8	.	.	TRBJ1-5	CASSLYVGSSNQPQHF	TGTGCCAGCAGCCTCTACGTAGGGTCTAGCAATCAGCCCCAGCATTTT
TRBV6-5	TRBD1	.	TRBJ1-5	CASTADRTYQPQHF	TGTGCCAGCACTGCGGACAGGACCTATCAGCCCCAGCATTTT
TRBV6-5	.	.	TRBJ1-1	CASRHRAGSTEAFF	TGTGCCAGCAGACACAGGGCGGGGAGCACTGAAGCTTTCTTT
TRBV25-1	.	.	TRBJ1-4	CASSELGTGRNEKLFF	TGTGCCAGCAGTGAATTGGGGACTGGTCGTAATGAAAAACTGTTTTTT
TRBV9	.	.	TRBJ1-3	CASSTPLGRADTIYF	TGTGCCAGCAGCACCCCCCTCGGCAGGGCGGACACCATATATTTT
TRBV7-2	.	.	TRBJ1-2	CASSPPGLGGYTF	TGTGCCAGCAGCCCCCCAGGGTTGGGTGGCTACACCTTC
TRBV7-9	.	.	TRBJ1-2	CASSGLGGFNYGYTF	TGTGCCAGCAGCGGCTTGGGGGGTTTTAACTATGGCTACACCTTC
TRBV11-3	.	once	TRBJ2-1	CASSSYPQSEQFF	TGTGCCAGCAGCTCCTACCCCCAGTCTGAGCAGTTCTTC
TRBV18	.	once	TRBJ1-1	CASSPLDGPNTEAFF	TGTGCCAGCTCACCCCTCGACGGACCGAACACTGAAGCTTTCTTT
TRBV6-5	.	.	TRBJ2-1	CASTWGAPYNEQFF	TGTGCCAGCACGTGGGGGGCTCCGTACAATGAGCAGTTCTTC
TRBV7-2	.	.	TRBJ1-3	CASSLGRNRDVGRNTIYF	TGTGCCAGCAGCTTAGGGAGGAACAGGGACGTAGGACGAAACACCATATATTTT
TRBV6-5	.	.	TRBJ2-1	CASSFRTVSNEQFF	TGTGCCAGCAGTTTCCGGACAGTTAGCAATGAGCAGTTCTTC
TRBV11-3	.	.	TRBJ2-1	CASSPRDSLSSYNEQFF	TGTGCCAGCAGCCCGCGGGACAGCCTGAGCTCCTACAATGAGCAGTTCTTC
TRBV7-2	.	.	TRBJ2-3	CASSFMGTDTQYF	TGTGCCAGCAGCTTTATGGGAACAGATACGCAGTATTTT
TRBV30	.	once	TRBJ1-1	CAWSVVGLNTEAFF	TGTGCCTGGAGTGTGGTAGGGCTTAACACTGAAGCTTTCTTT
TRBV21-1	.	.	TRBJ1-5	CASSENQPQHF	TGTGCCAGCAGCGAGAATCAGCCCCAGCATTTT